This is a list of T cell receptor beta chains from one sample in a study of technical replicates of blood from four donors. Produced via immunoSEQ multiplex PCR; TCRdb's table is partial and in-frame only. The sample has tens of thousands of clones, about 93% seen once; the top ten hold approximately 0.27%. Sequencing used T cells isolated from PBMCs. These TCRs come from a human donor in good health. Each CDR3 is given with its conserved first and last residue. Fields, in order: D gene, clone size, J gene, V gene, CDR3 protein, CDR3 DNA. A D gene is named only where the DNA matches it firmly. Clone size, where shown, is once, few, many, or a class for clones that have expanded.

d_gene: -
abundance: -
j_gene: TRBJ2-1
v_gene: TRBV5-1
CDR3aa: CASSDLGPGLKNSYNEQFF
CDR3nt: TGCGCCAGCAGCGACCTCGGACCAGGACTCAAAAACTCCTACAATGAGCAGTTCTTC

d_gene: TRBD1
abundance: -
j_gene: TRBJ2-1
v_gene: TRBV27
CDR3aa: CASSLSWDRDVDEQFF
CDR3nt: TGTGCCAGCAGTTTATCGTGGGACAGGGACGTGGATGAGCAGTTCTTC

d_gene: -
abundance: -
j_gene: TRBJ1-5
v_gene: TRBV30
CDR3aa: CAWSVLGGGNQPQHF
CDR3nt: TGTGCCTGGAGTGTTTTGGGAGGCGGCAATCAGCCCCAGCATTTT

d_gene: TRBD2
abundance: -
j_gene: TRBJ2-1
v_gene: TRBV5-1
CDR3aa: CASIATVERGGRSNEQFF
CDR3nt: TGCGCCAGCATCGCTACCGTAGAGCGGGGGGGCAGAAGCAATGAGCAGTTCTTC

d_gene: -
abundance: -
j_gene: TRBJ2-7
v_gene: TRBV18
CDR3aa: CASSLGGGVTDYEQYF
CDR3nt: TGTGCCAGCTCACTGGGAGGGGGGGTCACTGACTACGAGCAGTACTTC

d_gene: -
abundance: -
j_gene: TRBJ2-7
v_gene: TRBV7-6
CDR3aa: CASSRSDSSYEQYF
CDR3nt: TGTGCCAGCAGCCGATCTGATAGCTCCTACGAGCAGTACTTC

d_gene: -
abundance: -
j_gene: TRBJ1-1
v_gene: TRBV30
CDR3aa: CAWSVFGVTEAFF
CDR3nt: TGTGCCTGGAGTGTTTTCGGGGTCACTGAAGCTTTCTTT

d_gene: -
abundance: -
j_gene: TRBJ2-5
v_gene: TRBV27
CDR3aa: CASSLDATGPTKETQYF
CDR3nt: TGTGCCAGCAGTTTAGACGCGACAGGACCGACTAAAGAGACCCAGTACTTC

d_gene: -
abundance: -
j_gene: TRBJ2-1
v_gene: TRBV28
CDR3aa: CASSSQLADEQFF
CDR3nt: TGTGCCAGCAGTTCCCAACTAGCAGATGAGCAGTTCTTC

d_gene: -
abundance: once
j_gene: TRBJ1-1
v_gene: TRBV6-5
CDR3aa: CASSYTGGAQAKAFF
CDR3nt: TGTGCCAGCAGTTATACGGGGGGGGCACAAGCAAAAGCTTTCTTT

d_gene: TRBD1
abundance: -
j_gene: TRBJ1-4
v_gene: TRBV11-3
CDR3aa: CASSSKGAGSTQKLFF
CDR3nt: TGTGCCAGCAGCAGTAAGGGGGCGGGGTCGACGCAAAAACTGTTTTTT

d_gene: -
abundance: -
j_gene: TRBJ2-7
v_gene: TRBV4-1
CDR3aa: CASSQDGSYEQYF
CDR3nt: TGCGCCAGCAGCCAAGACGGGTCCTACGAGCAGTACTTC

d_gene: -
abundance: -
j_gene: TRBJ1-1
v_gene: TRBV27
CDR3aa: CASSSGWATEAFF
CDR3nt: TGTGCCAGCAGTAGCGGGTGGGCCACTGAAGCTTTCTTT

d_gene: -
abundance: -
j_gene: TRBJ1-4
v_gene: TRBV4-1
CDR3aa: CASSPEQGDEKLFF
CDR3nt: TGCGCCAGCAGCCCCGAACAGGGAGATGAAAAACTGTTTTTT

d_gene: -
abundance: -
j_gene: TRBJ2-1
v_gene: TRBV19
CDR3aa: CASSDGPRTPYNEQFF
CDR3nt: TGTGCCAGTAGTGACGGACCCCGGACTCCTTACAATGAGCAGTTCTTC

d_gene: -
abundance: -
j_gene: TRBJ2-4
v_gene: TRBV7-7
CDR3aa: CASSWRNRLAKNIQYF
CDR3nt: TGTGCCAGCAGCTGGCGGAACCGACTAGCCAAAAACATTCAGTACTTC

d_gene: -
abundance: -
j_gene: TRBJ1-6
v_gene: TRBV7-8
CDR3aa: CASSLGAARNYNSPLHF
CDR3nt: TGTGCCAGCAGCTTAGGGGCCGCCAGGAATTATAATTCACCCCTCCACTTT

d_gene: TRBD2
abundance: few
j_gene: TRBJ2-3
v_gene: TRBV9
CDR3aa: CASGNGGAETDTQYF
CDR3nt: TGTGCCAGCGGGAACGGGGGGGCCGAGACAGATACGCAGTATTTT

d_gene: TRBD2
abundance: -
j_gene: TRBJ2-1
v_gene: TRBV6-1
CDR3aa: CASSELSGSYNEQFF
CDR3nt: TGTGCCAGCAGTGAACTGAGCGGGAGCTACAATGAGCAGTTCTTC

d_gene: -
abundance: -
j_gene: TRBJ1-5
v_gene: TRBV4-2
CDR3aa: CASSQAGGPTLNQPQHF
CDR3nt: TGTGCCAGCAGCCAAGCGGGGGGGCCCACCCTGAATCAGCCCCAGCATTTT

d_gene: -
abundance: -
j_gene: TRBJ2-5
v_gene: TRBV11-2
CDR3aa: CASSSMGLRETQYF
CDR3nt: TGTGCCAGCAGCTCAATGGGGCTTAGGGAGACCCAGTACTTC

d_gene: -
abundance: -
j_gene: TRBJ2-1
v_gene: TRBV30
CDR3aa: CAWSVQDNEQFF
CDR3nt: TGTGCCTGGAGTGTACAAGACAATGAGCAGTTCTTC

d_gene: TRBD1
abundance: -
j_gene: TRBJ2-1
v_gene: TRBV7-9
CDR3aa: CASSRQGNEQFF
CDR3nt: TGTGCCAGCAGCCGACAGGGGAATGAGCAGTTCTTC

d_gene: TRBD1
abundance: -
j_gene: TRBJ1-6
v_gene: TRBV9
CDR3aa: CASSDRQGSSPLHF
CDR3nt: TGTGCCAGCAGCGATAGACAGGGGAGTTCACCCCTCCACTTT

d_gene: TRBD2
abundance: -
j_gene: TRBJ2-2
v_gene: TRBV15
CDR3aa: CATSRGTSGNDGELFF
CDR3nt: TGTGCCACCTCCAGGGGTACTAGCGGGAATGACGGGGAGCTGTTTTTT

d_gene: -
abundance: -
j_gene: TRBJ2-2
v_gene: TRBV20-1
CDR3aa: CSARDSGELFF
CDR3nt: TGCAGTGCTAGAGACAGCGGGGAGCTGTTTTTT

d_gene: -
abundance: -
j_gene: TRBJ1-2
v_gene: TRBV15
CDR3aa: CATSRDWSGYTF
CDR3nt: TGTGCCACCAGCAGAGATTGGAGCGGCTACACCTTC

d_gene: -
abundance: once
j_gene: TRBJ2-7
v_gene: TRBV27
CDR3aa: CASSLEGDEQYF
CDR3nt: TGTGCCAGCAGTTTGGAAGGAGACGAGCAGTACTTC

d_gene: -
abundance: -
j_gene: TRBJ1-1
v_gene: TRBV5-4
CDR3aa: CASSLDQGGTEAFF
CDR3nt: TGTGCCAGCAGCTTGGACCAGGGAGGCACTGAAGCTTTCTTT

d_gene: -
abundance: -
j_gene: TRBJ2-7
v_gene: TRBV27
CDR3aa: CASSLTLGSYEQYF
CDR3nt: TGTGCCAGCAGTTTAACTCTAGGTTCCTACGAGCAGTACTTC

d_gene: TRBD1
abundance: once
j_gene: TRBJ2-1
v_gene: TRBV30
CDR3aa: CAWRTGISDEQFF
CDR3nt: TGTGCCTGGAGGACAGGGATTTCTGATGAGCAGTTCTTC

d_gene: -
abundance: -
j_gene: TRBJ2-7
v_gene: TRBV25-1
CDR3aa: CASSELGVHEQYF
CDR3nt: TGTGCCAGCAGTGAGTTGGGAGTCCACGAGCAGTACTTC

d_gene: -
abundance: -
j_gene: TRBJ2-3
v_gene: TRBV7-2
CDR3aa: CASSLNAGATDTQYF
CDR3nt: TGTGCCAGCAGCTTAAACGCGGGCGCCACAGATACGCAGTATTTT

d_gene: -
abundance: once
j_gene: TRBJ1-2
v_gene: TRBV13
CDR3aa: CASSRSVNYGYTF
CDR3nt: TGTGCCAGCAGTCGCAGTGTCAACTATGGCTACACCTTC

d_gene: TRBD1
abundance: -
j_gene: TRBJ1-1
v_gene: TRBV30
CDR3aa: CAWGGQGGKAFF
CDR3nt: TGTGCCTGGGGCGGACAGGGAGGCAAAGCTTTCTTT

d_gene: -
abundance: -
j_gene: TRBJ1-1
v_gene: TRBV11-3
CDR3aa: CASSLESEAFF
CDR3nt: TGTGCCAGCAGCTTAGAATCGGAAGCTTTCTTT

d_gene: -
abundance: -
j_gene: TRBJ2-3
v_gene: TRBV5-1
CDR3aa: CASSLSGTSTDTQYF
CDR3nt: TGCGCCAGCAGCTTGTCGGGGACTAGCACAGATACGCAGTATTTT

d_gene: TRBD2
abundance: -
j_gene: TRBJ2-1
v_gene: TRBV19
CDR3aa: CASSISGRVRNEQFF
CDR3nt: TGTGCCAGTAGTATAAGCGGGAGGGTGCGGAATGAGCAGTTCTTC

d_gene: -
abundance: -
j_gene: TRBJ2-5
v_gene: TRBV9
CDR3aa: CASSVRSGETQYF
CDR3nt: TGTGCCAGCAGCGTACGGTCGGGAGAGACCCAGTACTTC

d_gene: TRBD2
abundance: -
j_gene: TRBJ2-7
v_gene: TRBV5-4
CDR3aa: CASSLDAGGLSEQYF
CDR3nt: TGTGCCAGCAGCTTGGACGCGGGAGGCCTTTCCGAGCAGTACTTC

d_gene: TRBD2
abundance: -
j_gene: TRBJ2-7
v_gene: TRBV5-4
CDR3aa: CASSGAGGRNEQYF
CDR3nt: TGTGCCAGCAGCGGGGCGGGGGGAAGGAACGAGCAGTACTTC

d_gene: TRBD2
abundance: -
j_gene: TRBJ2-5
v_gene: TRBV5-4
CDR3aa: CASSSGVGAGEGETQYF
CDR3nt: TGTGCCAGCAGCTCTGGAGTGGGAGCGGGAGAAGGCGAGACCCAGTACTTC

d_gene: TRBD1
abundance: few
j_gene: TRBJ1-3
v_gene: TRBV19
CDR3aa: CASRGTGGNTIYF
CDR3nt: TGTGCCAGTAGGGGGACAGGTGGAAACACCATATATTTT

d_gene: TRBD1
abundance: -
j_gene: TRBJ1-5
v_gene: TRBV4-1
CDR3aa: CASSQGTGGPQPQHF
CDR3nt: TGCGCCAGCAGCCAAGGGACAGGGGGCCCTCAGCCCCAGCATTTT

d_gene: -
abundance: -
j_gene: TRBJ1-5
v_gene: TRBV6-6
CDR3aa: CASSYSPGLVGQPQHF
CDR3nt: TGTGCCAGCAGTTACTCCCCGGGATTGGTGGGACAGCCCCAGCATTTT

d_gene: TRBD1
abundance: -
j_gene: TRBJ2-7
v_gene: TRBV11-2
CDR3aa: CASSLGQSYEQYF
CDR3nt: TGTGCCAGCAGCCTGGGACAGTCCTACGAGCAGTACTTC

d_gene: -
abundance: few
j_gene: TRBJ1-1
v_gene: TRBV30
CDR3aa: CALTGERTEAFF
CDR3nt: TGTGCTCTGACGGGTGAGAGGACTGAAGCTTTCTTT

d_gene: -
abundance: -
j_gene: TRBJ1-2
v_gene: TRBV12-5
CDR3aa: CASGLFRGVIYGYTF
CDR3nt: TGTGCTAGTGGTTTGTTCAGGGGAGTTATCTATGGCTACACCTTC

d_gene: -
abundance: -
j_gene: TRBJ1-5
v_gene: TRBV13
CDR3aa: CASSRPRDSNQPQHF
CDR3nt: TGTGCCAGCAGCCGCCCCAGGGATAGCAATCAGCCCCAGCATTTT

d_gene: TRBD2
abundance: -
j_gene: TRBJ2-1
v_gene: TRBV2
CDR3aa: CASSPSGRRHEQFF
CDR3nt: TGTGCCAGCAGTCCTAGCGGGAGAAGGCATGAGCAGTTCTTC

d_gene: -
abundance: -
j_gene: TRBJ2-5
v_gene: TRBV9
CDR3aa: CASTPPGAGETQYF
CDR3nt: TGTGCCAGCACCCCACCGGGAGCAGGAGAGACCCAGTACTTC

d_gene: TRBD2
abundance: -
j_gene: TRBJ2-1
v_gene: TRBV5-1
CDR3aa: CASSYVSGRDYNEQFF
CDR3nt: TGCGCCAGCAGCTACGTTAGCGGGAGAGACTACAATGAGCAGTTCTTC

d_gene: -
abundance: -
j_gene: TRBJ1-6
v_gene: TRBV2
CDR3aa: CASSTTTGSPLHF
CDR3nt: TGTGCCAGCAGCACTACCACGGGGTCACCCCTCCACTTT